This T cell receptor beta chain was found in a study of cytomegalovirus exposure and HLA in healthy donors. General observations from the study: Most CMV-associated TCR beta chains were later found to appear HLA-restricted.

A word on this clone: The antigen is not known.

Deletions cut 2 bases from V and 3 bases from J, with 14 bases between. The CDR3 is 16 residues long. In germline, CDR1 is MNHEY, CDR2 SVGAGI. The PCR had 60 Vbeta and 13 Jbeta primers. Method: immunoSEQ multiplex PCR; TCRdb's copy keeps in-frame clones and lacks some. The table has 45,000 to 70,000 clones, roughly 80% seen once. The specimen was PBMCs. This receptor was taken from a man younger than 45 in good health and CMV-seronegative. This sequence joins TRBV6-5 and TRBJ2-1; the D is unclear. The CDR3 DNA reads TGTGCCAGCAGTTACGAGAGGCCATCGAGCTACAATGAGCAGTTCTTC. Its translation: CASSYERPSSYNEQFF.